This T cell receptor beta chain originates from a study of cytomegalovirus exposure and HLA in healthy donors. J lost 5 bases, V lost 6 bases, and 10 bases had no gene match. Germline CDR1 reads LNHDA; CDR2 reads SQIVND (reference sequence). There are 16 residues in the CDR3. The PCR was carried out with 60 Vbeta primers and 13 Jbeta primers. Profiling relied on immunoSEQ multiplex PCR, and the TCRdb table lists in-frame clones only, not all of them. The table has around 140,000 clones, 75% to 90% seen once. The sequencing sample was made of PBMCs. This chain links TRBV19 with TRBJ2-5, with 12 bases fitting TRBD2. This sequence originates from a woman aged 25 to 39 in good health and CMV-seronegative. CDR3 coding DNA: TGTGCCAGTAGCCTGGGGCTAGCGGGAGGGCCGGAGACCCAGTACTTC. It is translated as CASSLGLAGGPETQYF.